This TCR beta chain was captured by sequencing in a study of blood T cell repertoires in COVID-19. The repertoire was sequenced with immunoSEQ multiplex PCR; TCRdb's copy has only in-frame clones and lacks some. The sample contains about 390,000 clones, around nine tenths of which appear only once. The CDR3 totals 14 residues. The germline V gene encodes CDR1 SGHDT and CDR2 YYEEEE. Trimming removed 0 bases from V and 7 bases from J; junction bases left unmatched: 3. The sequence came from a woman aged 45-59 years who had recovered from COVID-19. This chain links TRBV5-6 with TRBJ1-5, with TRBD1 matching 8 bases. The sequencing sample was made of PBMCs or T cells enriched from blood (not recorded which). The chain's CDR3 is CASSLGQGAQPQHF. The CDR3 coding sequence is TGTGCCAGCAGCTTGGGTCAGGGGGCACAGCCCCAGCATTTT.